This entry describes one T cell receptor (beta chain). Its target antigen remains unknown. Per-base quality was not reported, and no clone a single base away is much larger than it. This sample stems from a study of CD8 T cells in Susac syndrome (dated by TCRdb to about 2019). In the study overall: Repertoire sequencing was used to test whether CD8+ T cell activation and differentiation in Susac syndrome was antigen driven. CD8+ T cell repertoire clonality was compared between fewer than 13 healthy donors, approximately 14 Susac syndrome patients and around 15 multiple sclerosis patients. Points the paper makes about the study in general: The TCR sequencing and HLA analysis was acknowledged to have included a relatively small number of individuals.

RNA was extracted using the RNeasy kit, and roughly 0.45 to 1 microgram was reverse transcribed with random hexamers. TCR beta CDR3 regions were amplified with the immunoSEQ multiplex PCR assay covering 54 Vbeta and 13 Jbeta segments. Bias from PCR amplification was corrected by using a synthetic template baseline for primer optimization and for computational correction. The study's processing was this. Reads were annotated to V, D and J genes according to IMGT and were analyzed with immunoSEQ Analyzer, with only productive sequences retained. Clonality was calculated as one minus the Shannon entropy normalized by log2 of the number of productive unique sequences. For each patient and control, public and private clones were evaluated within the 100 most prevalent clones. A clone was defined as Susac-specific if it was absent from the healthy and MS cohorts, from more than 850 published viral clones and from other ImmuneACCESS disease sequences. TCRdb itself trimmed the public reads at Q25 with fastp, ran MiXCR and retained productive beta chains. Each entry is one CDR3 protein sequence, shown with its most common DNA and genes. These V and J calls originate from TCRdb's pipeline instead of the authors' own analysis. This sample comprises 50,000 or so distinct CDR3 sequences, 90% to 95% of them detected only once. The top ten clonotypes cover 0.4% to 0.65% of the sample.

Peripheral blood CD8+ and CD4+ T cells from healthy donors, Susac syndrome patients and multiple sclerosis patients were profiled using high-throughput TCR beta sequencing. The multiple sclerosis controls were treatment-naive patients who had stable or active relapsing-remitting disease and met the revised McDonald criteria. CD8+ TEMRA cells were enriched by FACS, while bulk CD8+ and CD4+ T cells were purified by magnetic negative isolation. Blood was collected in EDTA tubes and processed within 24 hours, with PBMCs isolated through density gradient centrifugation. PBMCs intended for TCR sequencing were frozen in liquid nitrogen and were later thawed in a 37 degrees C water bath. Purity of sorted or isolated CD4+, CD8+ and CD8+ TEMRA cells was at least 90%. From cysteine to phenylalanine, the CDR3 is 14 amino acids long. Of the read, only the CDR3 DNA is kept; its 42 bases are in frame from base 1. Based on the germline V gene (reference sequence), the CDR1 and CDR2 sequences are SEHNR and FQNEAQ. V is reduced by 1 base and J by 1 base, leaving a spacing of 7 bases between them.

The TCR was taken from a human donor with multiple sclerosis. Sequenced material: CD8+ T cells from PBMCs. The chain was built from TRBV7-9 and TRBJ1-1; no D gene is confidently identified. For the CDR3, the sequence is CASSLVLGNTEAFF. The base sequence is TGTGCCAGCAGCTTAGTCTTAGGGAACACTGAAGCTTTCTTT.